This T cell receptor beta chain was sequenced in a study of blood T cell repertoires in COVID-19. Study-level background: Sample material is recorded as cDNA or gDNA derived from T cells, B-cell-depleted T cells, or PBMCs.

Here immunoSEQ multiplex PCR was the method, and the copy in TCRdb shows in-frame clones only, minus some. This table has 310,000 or so clones, about nine tenths appearing once. The CDR3 runs to 15 residues. The V gene end was trimmed by 4 bases and the J gene end by 4 bases; junction bases not matched to a gene: 7. Germline V gives CDR1 SGHDT, CDR2 YYEEEE. Participants' reported clinical history set cohort assignment. The study counted Cohort 3 donors as recovered given two negative PCRs, clearance, or symptom resolution. This chain connects TRBV5-6 to TRBJ2-7; 11 nucleotides line up with TRBD2. The source material was PBMCs or T cells enriched from blood (not recorded which). This clonotype was obtained from a middle-aged woman who had recovered from COVID-19. The CDR3 here is CASSRLTSGVYEQYF. The CDR3 DNA reads TGTGCCAGCAGCAGATTGACTAGCGGGGTATACGAGCAGTACTTC.